This T cell receptor beta chain was identified in a study of breast tumors, draining lymph nodes, adjacent tissues. This clonotype was observed at least ten times. Its antigen remains unknown. Study results and limitations: That most tumor T cells come from lymph nodes remained unproven. Tumor repertoires ranked between lymph nodes and nontumor tissue in diversity, with V and J gene preferences. Data fit most tumor T cells coming from lymph node, expanding in tumor.

TCRdb reprocessed the multiplex PCR reads with MiXCR, giving one entry per CDR3 protein. Of 200,000 to 300,000 distinct CDR3 sequences in the sample, roughly 31% are singletons; the top ten hold around 1%. V gave up 0 bases and J gave up 4 bases, with 13 bases separating them. This CDR3 comprises 15 residues. Germline loops: CDR1 DFQATT, CDR2 SNEGSKA (reference sequence). Axillary draining lymph nodes of breast cancer patients supplied the node samples. Sequencing was carried out using axillary lymph node tissue. This sequence joins TRBV20-1 and TRBJ2-1, with D perhaps assigned TRBD1 or TRBD2 (5 bases each). The receptor comes from a female donor with breast cancer. Some clones in this sample may be carry-over from other donors' samples. The CDR3 loop reads CSARDLRGPYNEQFF. Here the CDR3 DNA reads TGCAGTGCTAGAGACCTTAGGGGACCATACAATGAGCAGTTCTTC.